Shown below are 7 T cell receptor beta chains from a single sample sequenced in a study of cytomegalovirus exposure and HLA in healthy donors. It was with 60 Vbeta and 13 Jbeta primers that the PCR ran. The assay was immunoSEQ multiplex PCR, and TCRdb's table has in-frame clones only and misses some. The table lists 150,000 to 200,000 clones, roughly 80% of them singletons, with about 2% in the top ten. Source material: PBMCs. Receptor source: a human donor in good health.

The sample holds a few counts of this clone. The chain carries TRBV13 and TRBJ2-4; D is unclear. The V gene's germline CDR1 is PRHDT and CDR2 FYEKMQ (reference sequence). The CDR3 spans 15 residues. The germline V and J ends were trimmed by 2 bases and 10 bases, with 18 bases remaining between them. DNA of the CDR3: TGTGCCAGCAGCTTAAACCCAACTGAAAAATGGATTCAGTACTTC. Its translation is CASSLNPTEKWIQYF.

This clone was detected only once. The CDR3, as DNA: TGTGCCAGCAGCTGCCGACTAGCGGGAGTCCTAGAGACCCAGTACTTC. Amino acids: CASSCRLAGVLETQYF. The chain is built from TRBV12-1 and TRBJ2-5; the tabulated D call, TRBD2, remains unverified against the DNA. TRBV12-1 constitutes a pseudogene. The CDR3 length is 16 residues.

In nucleotides, the CDR3 is TGTGCCAGCAGCTTTTTGGGGACAGGGTCCACCGGGGAGCTGTTTTTT. It translates to CASSFLGTGSTGELFF. The J gene is TRBJ2-2, the V gene TRBV7-9, with 9 nucleotides matching TRBD1. Trimming took 3 bases from V and 4 from J; bases not matched to a gene: 6. The CDR3 sequence is 16 residues long. Germline V gene lookup returns CDR1 SEHNR and CDR2 FQNEAQ (reference sequence).

The V call is TRBV7-2, the J call TRBJ1-4; the match to TRBD1 covers 7 bases. The CDR3 is made up of 14 amino acids. Trimming took 2 bases from V and 8 from J; bases not matched to a gene: 5. Germline values: CDR1 SGHTA, CDR2 FQGNSA. The CDR3, as DNA: TGTGCCAGCAGCTTATTTCCGGGACAGGAAAAACTGTTTTTT. Amino acids: CASSLFPGQEKLFF.

This clone has a single count. Other DNA sequences in the sample encode the same CDR3. The genes are TRBV5-6 and TRBJ2-3; D is uncertain. Trimming pared 4 bases from V and 1 base from J, leaving 7 bases between. This CDR3 region has 13 residues. CDR1 and CDR2 from the germline V gene are SGHDT and YYEEEE. The CDR3, as DNA: TGTGCCAGCAGCCCCCAGGGCACAGATACGCAGTATTTT. Its protein is CASSPQGTDTQYF.

This chain joins TRBV10-3 and TRBJ1-1, with D maybe TRBD1 (6 bases). V was trimmed by 4 bases and J by 0 bases, leaving 9 bases between them. Per germline, CDR1 ENHRY and CDR2 SYGVKD. The CDR3 spans 14 residues. This CDR3 is CAISATGMNTEAFF. The CDR3 DNA sequence: TGTGCCATCAGTGCAACAGGGATGAACACTGAAGCTTTCTTT.

This clone appeared a single time. The chain couples TRBV11-2 to TRBJ2-1, with TRBD1 identical over 9 bases. CDR3 length: 18 amino acids. The germline V gene has CDR1 SGHAT and CDR2 FQNNGV. With V trimmed by 3 bases and J by 9 bases, 18 bases remained unmatched. CDR3: CASSFARWDRDWRGEQFF. CDR3 bases: TGTGCCAGCAGCTTCGCGCGTTGGGACAGGGACTGGCGCGGTGAGCAGTTCTTC.